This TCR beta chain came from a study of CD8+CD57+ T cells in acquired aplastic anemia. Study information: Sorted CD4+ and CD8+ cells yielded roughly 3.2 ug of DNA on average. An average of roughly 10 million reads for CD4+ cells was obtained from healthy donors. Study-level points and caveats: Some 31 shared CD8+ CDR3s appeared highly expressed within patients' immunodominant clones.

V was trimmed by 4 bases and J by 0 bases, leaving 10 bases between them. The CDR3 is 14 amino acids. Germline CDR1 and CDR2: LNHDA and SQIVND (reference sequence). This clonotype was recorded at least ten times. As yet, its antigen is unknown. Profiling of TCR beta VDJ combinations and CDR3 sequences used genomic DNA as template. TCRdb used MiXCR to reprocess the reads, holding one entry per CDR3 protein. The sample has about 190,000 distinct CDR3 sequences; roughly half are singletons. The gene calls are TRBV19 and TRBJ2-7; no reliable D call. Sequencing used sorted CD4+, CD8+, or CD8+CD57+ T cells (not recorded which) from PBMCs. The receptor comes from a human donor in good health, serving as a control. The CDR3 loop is CASSTTFSSYEQYF. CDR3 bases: TGTGCCAGTAGTACCACATTCTCCTCCTACGAGCAGTACTTC. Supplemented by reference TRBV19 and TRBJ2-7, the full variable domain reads DGGITQSPKYLFRKEGQNVTLSCEQNLNHDAMYWYRQDPGQGLRLIYYSQIVNDFQKGDIAEGYSVSREKKESFPLTVTSAQKNPTAFYLCASSTTFSSYEQYFGPGTRLTVT.